Each of the 28 T cell receptor beta chains below was sequenced from the same sample in a study of beta chain features in type 1 diabetes. Investigators reverse transcribed all isolated RNA, so they sequenced expressed TCRB transcripts. Clones were sequenced by immunoSEQ multiplex PCR, and TCRdb holds only the in-frame ones, with some missing. Among around 340,000 clones listed, roughly 21% were seen once. The specimen sequenced was naive CD4+ T cells from blood. These receptors were obtained from a woman aged 18-35 years in good health.

This clone was counted only a few times. The chain has TRBV5-1 and TRBJ1-1; D remains ambiguous. CDR3 length: 13 amino acids. Trimming took off 2 bases at V and 2 bases at J, with 7 bases between the two ends. In germline, CDR1 is SGHRS, CDR2 YFSETQ. CDR3 protein: CASSFTVNTEAFF. In nucleotides, the CDR3 is TGCGCCAGCAGCTTTACAGTTAACACTGAAGCTTTCTTT.

V and J are TRBV5-1 and TRBJ2-7; possibly TRBD1 for D (5 bases). Trimming pared 0 bases from V and 0 bases from J, leaving 16 bases between. The CDR3 runs 17 residues. Germline CDR1 SGHRS, CDR2 YFSETQ. The CDR3 DNA sequence: TGCGCCAGCAGCTTGGGGAGCTCCAGGGCGAGCTCCTACGAGCAGTACTTC. The encoded protein is CASSLGSSRASSYEQYF.

As concerns this clone: Other DNA sequences in the sample encode the same CDR3. CDR3 nucleotide sequence: TGCGCCAGCAGCCAGACAGGGACTGATACGCAGTATTTT. It yields the protein CASSQTGTDTQYF. This chain uses TRBV4-1 with TRBJ2-3; D possibly corresponds to TRBD1 (7 bases). This CDR3 region has 13 residues. Trimming shortened V by 3 bases and J by 6 bases, and 10 bases separated the two germline ends. Germline-derived CDR1 and CDR2 are MGHRA and YSYEKL.

There are a few counts of this clone. V usage is TRBV15 and J usage is TRBJ2-7; tentative D call: TRBD1 (5 bases). V dropped 1 base and J dropped 6 bases, with 10 bases sitting between them. Looked up from germline, CDR1 is LNHNV and CDR2 is YYDKDF (reference sequence). This CDR3 spans 13 amino acids. CDR3 in amino acids: CATSRADSLEQYF. The CDR3 DNA reads as TGTGCCACCAGCAGAGCCGACAGCCTCGAGCAGTACTTC.

This chain joins TRBV6-1 and TRBJ2-7, with TRBD2 matching 11 bases. The trim removed 4 bases at V and 0 bases at J, leaving 5 bases unmatched. Germline CDR1 reads MNHNS; CDR2 reads SASEGT. This CDR3 comprises 16 residues. CDR3 DNA: TGTGCCAGCAGTGGTCGACTAGCGGGACTCTCCTACGAGCAGTACTTC. Amino acid sequence: CASSGRLAGLSYEQYF.

This clone came up a few times. The chain employs TRBV2 and TRBJ1-1; possibly TRBD1 for D (6 bases). In germline, CDR1 is SNHLY, CDR2 FYNNEI. With 7 bases removed from V and 1 base from J, the gap between germline ends came to 13 bases. The CDR3 sequence is 14 residues long. For the CDR3, the DNA is TGTGCCAGCACCGGGAGGACAGCGAACACTGAAGCTTTCTTT. Amino acid sequence: CASTGRTANTEAFF. Looking up the rest from reference TRBV2 and TRBJ1-1 gives the full variable domain: EPEVTQTPSHQVTQMGQEVILRCVPISNHLYFYWYRQILGQKVEFLVSFYNNEISEKSEIFDDQFSVERPDGSNFTLKIRSTKLEDSAMYFCASTGRTANTEAFFGQGTRLTVV.

The chain uses TRBV7-9 and TRBJ1-1; D not certain. The CDR3 length is 14 residues. Trimming cost V 7 bases and J 0 bases, with 12 bases left between them. Germline CDR1 SEHNR, CDR2 FQNEAQ (reference sequence). The CDR3 DNA sequence: TGTGCCAGCACCCGCGGAAGTATGAACACTGAAGCTTTCTTT. This encodes CASTRGSMNTEAFF.

In this sample, this clone turned up a few times. The rearrangement joins TRBV12-5 to TRBJ2-6; possible D gene TRBD1, 5 bases. The CDR3 spans 16 residues. From germline, CDR1 is LGHNT and CDR2 FRNRAP. Trimming took off 0 bases at V and 4 bases at J, with 10 bases between the two ends. The CDR3 here is CASGLVIGAGANVLTF. Here the CDR3 DNA reads TGTGCTAGTGGTTTGGTAATAGGGGCCGGGGCCAACGTCCTGACTTTC.

The chain uses TRBV5-1 and TRBJ2-7; 10 positions agree with TRBD2. The J segment lost 5 bases and the V segment lost 4 bases, leaving 6 bases of the junction unmatched. This CDR3 has 14 amino acids. Germline CDR1 SGHRS, CDR2 YFSETQ. CDR3 amino acids: CASSKTSGPDEQYF. In DNA, the CDR3 is TGCGCCAGCAGCAAGACTAGCGGGCCCGACGAGCAGTACTTC.

This clone was counted a few times. The chain uses TRBV27 and TRBJ2-2; weak D call: TRBD2 (5 bases). V lost 6 bases to trimming and J lost 7 bases, with 15 bases between them. Germline-derived CDR1 and CDR2 are MNHEY and SMNVEV (reference sequence). This CDR3 region has 14 residues. CDR3 sequence: CASRLGLRGGELFF. The CDR3 coding sequence is TGTGCCAGCAGACTCGGGCTTCGGGGCGGGGAGCTGTTTTTT.

V and J are TRBV5-4 and TRBJ2-1; possible D gene TRBD2, 5 bases. The CDR3 covers 14 residues. V was clipped by 4 bases and J by 6 bases, with 14 bases between them. The germline CDR1 and CDR2 sequences are SGHNT and YYREEE (reference sequence). CDR3 residues: CASSPGGRPNEQFF. The CDR3 nucleotides are TGTGCCAGCAGCCCCGGAGGTCGGCCCAATGAGCAGTTCTTC. The full variable domain, rest sourced from reference TRBV5-4 and TRBJ2-1, is ETGVTQSPTHLIKTRGQQVTLRCSSQSGHNTVSWYQQALGQGPQFIFQYYREEENGRGNFPPRFSGLQFPNYSSELNVNALELDDSALYLCASSPGGRPNEQFFGPGTRLTVL.

The V call is TRBV5-4, the J call TRBJ2-6; the D gene is possibly TRBD1 (6 bases). CDR1 and CDR2 (germline): SGHNT, YYREEE (reference sequence). This CDR3 is 14 amino acids long. Between the trimmed V and J ends, which lost 7 bases and 4 bases, there was a span of 12 bases. The CDR3 here is CASLQGTGANVLTF. CDR3 bases: TGTGCCAGCTTACAGGGTACCGGGGCCAACGTCCTGACTTTC.

This clone was found a few times. This sequence joins TRBV9 and TRBJ1-2; 8 nucleotides match TRBD1. The germline V gene has CDR1 SGDLS and CDR2 YYNGEE. After removal of 2 bases from V and 8 bases from J, the junction contained 5 bases not matched to a gene. The CDR3 consists of 13 residues. The DNA of the CDR3 is TGTGCCAGCAGCGTTGGACAGGGCAACGGCTACACCTTC. As protein: CASSVGQGNGYTF.

A few counts support this clone. The chain employs TRBV7-9 and TRBJ1-2; maybe TRBD1 (6 bases). Germline V lookup: CDR1 SEHNR, CDR2 FQNEAQ (reference sequence). This CDR3 spans 12 amino acids. Trimming shortened V by 9 bases and J by 4 bases, and 12 bases separated the two germline ends. CDR3 nucleotides: TGTGCCAGTACAGGGTCCTTCTATGGCTACACCTTC. It translates to CASTGSFYGYTF.

V is TRBV5-4 and J is TRBJ2-5; D perhaps matches TRBD1 (5 bases). Trimming took 0 bases from V and 5 from J, leaving 11 bases between them. Germline values: CDR1 SGHNT, CDR2 YYREEE (reference sequence). This CDR3 region has 14 residues. This CDR3 is CASSLGQSGETQYF. CDR3 bases: TGTGCCAGCAGCTTGGGGCAGTCAGGGGAGACCCAGTACTTC.

This clone showed up just a few times. The chain joins TRBV15 to TRBJ2-5; no reliable D call. This CDR3 region has 11 residues. V was clipped by 5 bases and J by 3 bases, with 4 bases between them. CDR1 is LNHNV, CDR2 YYDKDF, per germline (reference sequence). The CDR3 here is CATSSEETQYF. DNA of the CDR3: TGTGCCACCAGCTCAGAAGAGACCCAGTACTTC.

This clone was counted only a few times. The V call is TRBV6-5, the J call TRBJ1-2; D gene unclear. Trimming shortened V by 4 bases and J by 2 bases, and 8 bases separated the two germline ends. Per the germline V gene, CDR1 is MNHEY and CDR2 is SVGAGI. The CDR3 consists of 13 residues. The CDR3 is CASSLARNYGYTF. In DNA form, the CDR3 reads TGTGCCAGCAGTTTGGCCAGGAACTATGGCTACACCTTC.

This rearrangement joins TRBV6-5 to TRBJ2-7, with TRBD1 identical over 9 bases. CDR3 size: 15 residues. V trimming: 6 bases; J trimming: 1 base; junction bases outside the gene matches: 7. Germline CDR1 MNHEY, CDR2 SVGAGI. CDR3 protein: CASSPTGGMSYEQYF. CDR3 in DNA: TGTGCCAGCAGCCCTACAGGGGGCATGTCCTACGAGCAGTACTTC.

The rearrangement uses TRBV18 and TRBJ1-1, with 7 bases fitting TRBD1. Germline V gene data show CDR1 as KGHSH and CDR2 as LQKENI. This CDR3 has 13 amino acids. Unmatched junction bases numbered 2, after V lost 3 bases and J lost 4 bases. Written as DNA, the CDR3 is TGTGCCAGCTCACCCAACAGGGGCACTGAAGCTTTCTTT. Protein: CASSPNRGTEAFF.

This clone was found a few times. CDR3 loop: CASSLGGSGRYEQYF. CDR3 coding DNA: TGTGCCAGCAGCTTAGGGGGTAGCGGGAGATACGAGCAGTACTTC. The gene calls are TRBV7-9 and TRBJ2-7; 9 nucleotides line up with TRBD2. CDR3 length: 15 amino acids. Per germline, CDR1 SEHNR and CDR2 FQNEAQ (reference sequence). V shed 1 base and J 4 bases; nucleotides not matched to a gene: 5. The whole variable domain, remainder taken from reference TRBV7-9 and TRBJ2-7, is DTGVSQNPRHKITKRGQNVTFRCDPISEHNRLYWYRQTLGQGPEFLTYFQNEAQLEKSRLLSDRFSAERPKGSFSTLEIQRTEQGDSAMYLCASSLGGSGRYEQYFGPGTRLTVT.

There are a few counts of this clone. The V gene is TRBV28, the J gene TRBJ1-1, with TRBD1 matching over 7 bases. The CDR3 sequence is 15 residues long. CDR1 and CDR2 from the germline V gene are MDHEN and SYDVKM. The trim removed 6 bases at V and 1 base at J, leaving 8 bases unmatched. CDR3 loop: CASSPPSGGNTEAFF. CDR3 coding DNA: TGTGCCAGCAGCCCCCCCTCAGGGGGGAACACTGAAGCTTTCTTT.

This clone has a handful of counts. The chain couples TRBV5-1 to TRBJ2-7, with 8 bases fitting TRBD2. The germline V gene has CDR1 SGHRS and CDR2 YFSETQ. The junction had 8 bases not matched to a gene; V was cut back by 4 bases and J by 5 bases. The CDR3 is 14 residues long. In DNA, the CDR3 is TGCGCCAGCAGCGTTGCGGGAGGAGTCGACGAGCAGTACTTC. The encoded protein is CASSVAGGVDEQYF.

In this sample, this clone turned up a few times. The chain has TRBV30 and TRBJ1-1; D is undetermined. Germline assignment: CDR1 GTSNPN and CDR2 SVGIG (reference sequence). V lost 2 bases, J lost 2 bases, and 15 bases lay in between. The CDR3 extends over 15 amino acids. The CDR3 DNA sequence: TGTGCCTGGAGTCGTCGGGGTAGGGAAAACACTGAAGCTTTCTTT. Translating it yields CAWSRRGRENTEAFF.

The J gene is TRBJ2-7, the V gene TRBV13, with unresolved D. Germline CDR1 PRHDT, CDR2 FYEKMQ (reference sequence). The V gene lost 1 base and the J gene lost 3 bases, with 4 bases spanning the gap. This CDR3 has 12 residues. The CDR3 DNA is TGTGCCAGCAGCTTAGACAGCTACGAGCAGTACTTC. The encoded protein is CASSLDSYEQYF.

This clone turned up a few times. Distinct nucleotide sequences in the sample also encode this CDR3. This chain uses TRBV5-1 with TRBJ2-3; TRBD2 might be the D (5 bases). This CDR3 has 13 amino acids. V was shortened by 2 bases and J by 4 bases, with 8 bases between the two germline ends. Germline V gives CDR1 SGHRS, CDR2 YFSETQ. The CDR3 sequence is CASSLSGADTQYF. CDR3 DNA: TGCGCCAGCAGCTTATCCGGGGCAGATACGCAGTATTTT.

This clone appeared a few times. This chain connects TRBV30 to TRBJ2-1; 10 bases align to TRBD2. The germline V gene has CDR1 GTSNPN and CDR2 SVGIG (reference sequence). The V segment lost 0 bases and the J segment 10 bases; nucleotides outside the gene matches: 9. The CDR3 runs to 15 residues. The CDR3 DNA sequence: TGTGCCTGGAGTGTACTAGCGGGAAGGTCGTCCGAGCAGTTCTTC. Its protein is CAWSVLAGRSSEQFF.

This clone was seen a handful of times. The chain carries TRBV10-3 and TRBJ2-1; 11 bases are shared with TRBD2. There are 15 residues in the CDR3. Germline V CDR1 and CDR2: ENHRY, SYGVKD. With 6 bases clipped from V and 4 bases from J, the junction kept 5 bases outside the gene matches. The DNA for the CDR3 is TGTGCCATCAGCACACTAGCGGGAGATTACAATGAGCAGTTCTTC. Its translation is CAISTLAGDYNEQFF.

V is TRBV7-8 and J is TRBJ2-5, with TRBD1 as a possible D gene (6 bases). CDR3 length: 15 amino acids. V was clipped by 3 bases and J by 1 base, with 12 bases between them. Germline V gene sequence: CDR1 SGHVS, CDR2 FQNEAQ. The CDR3 here is CASSLDRGGQETQYF. DNA of the CDR3: TGTGCCAGCAGCTTGGACAGAGGGGGCCAAGAGACCCAGTACTTC.